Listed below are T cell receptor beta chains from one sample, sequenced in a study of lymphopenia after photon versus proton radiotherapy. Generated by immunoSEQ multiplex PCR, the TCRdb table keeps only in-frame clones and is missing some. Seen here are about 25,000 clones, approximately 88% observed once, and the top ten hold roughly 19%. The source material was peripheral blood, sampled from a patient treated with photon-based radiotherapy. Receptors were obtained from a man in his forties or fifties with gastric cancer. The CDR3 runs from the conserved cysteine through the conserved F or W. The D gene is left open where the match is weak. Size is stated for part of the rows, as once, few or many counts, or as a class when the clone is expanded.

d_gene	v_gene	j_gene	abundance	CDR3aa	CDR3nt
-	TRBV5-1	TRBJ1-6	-	CASSYQGQPYSPLHF	TGCGCCAGCTCGTACCAGGGGCAACCGTATTCACCCCTCCACTTT
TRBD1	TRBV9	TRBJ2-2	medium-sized	CASSVEGQGTWELFF	TGTGCCAGCAGCGTAGAGGGACAGGGAACCTGGGAGCTGTTTTTT
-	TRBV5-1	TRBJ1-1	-	CASSLETDNTEAFF	TGCGCCAGCAGCTTGGAGACAGATAACACTGAAGCTTTCTTT
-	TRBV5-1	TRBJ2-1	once	CASSFSIGTDEQFF	TGCGCCAGCAGCTTCTCTATCGGGACGGATGAGCAGTTCTTC
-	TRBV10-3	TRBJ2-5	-	CAISRRPRETQYF	TGTGCCATCAGCCGTCGGCCAAGGGAGACCCAGTACTTC
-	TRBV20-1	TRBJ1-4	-	CSAREVEKLFF	TGCAGTGCTAGAGAAGTGGAAAAACTGTTTTTT
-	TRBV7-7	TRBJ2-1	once	CASSRSLLNEQFF	TGTGCCAGCAGCCGATCCCTCTTGAATGAGCAGTTCTTC
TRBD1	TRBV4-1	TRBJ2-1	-	CASYATGKGANEQFF	TGCGCCAGCTACGCGACAGGGAAGGGGGCCAATGAGCAGTTCTTC
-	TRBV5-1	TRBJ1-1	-	CASSFDQKQGNTEAFF	TGCGCCAGCAGCTTTGACCAAAAACAGGGGAACACTGAAGCTTTCTTT
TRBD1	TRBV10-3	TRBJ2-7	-	CAISDSTGYEINEQYF	TGTGCCATCAGTGATTCGACAGGGTACGAGATCAACGAGCAGTACTTC
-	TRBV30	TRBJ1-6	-	CASTGEGSSYNSPLHF	TGTGCCTCCACGGGGGAGGGAAGCTCCTATAATTCACCCCTCCACTTT
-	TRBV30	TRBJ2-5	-	CAWSPAGSWETQYF	TGTGCCTGGAGTCCAGCCGGCTCATGGGAGACCCAGTACTTC
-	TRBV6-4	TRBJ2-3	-	CASSAQGNWDTQYF	TGTGCCAGCAGTGCCCAGGGGAATTGGGATACGCAGTATTTT
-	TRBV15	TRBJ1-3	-	CATSTGRTGNTIYF	TGTGCCACCAGCACCGGCCGCACTGGAAACACCATATATTTT
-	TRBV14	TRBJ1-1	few	CASSRAGEAFF	TGTGCCAGCAGCCGAGCCGGGGAGGCTTTCTTT
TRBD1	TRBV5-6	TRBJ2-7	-	CASSLPGQGGEQYF	TGTGCCAGCAGCCTACCTGGACAGGGGGGCGAGCAGTACTTC
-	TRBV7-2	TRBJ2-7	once	CASSSPIDRDSYEQYF	TGTGCCAGCAGCTCACCAATCGACAGAGATAGCTACGAGCAGTACTTC
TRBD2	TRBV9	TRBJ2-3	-	CASSPRRGGIDTQYF	TGTGCCAGCAGCCCCAGGCGGGGGGGGATCGATACGCAGTATTTT
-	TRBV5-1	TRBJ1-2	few	CASKYEGGAHGYTF	TGCGCCAGCAAATATGAGGGAGGGGCGCATGGCTACACCTTC
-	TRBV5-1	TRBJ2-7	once	CASSLGTGQPYEQYF	TGCGCCAGCAGCTTGGGGACGGGACAACCCTACGAGCAGTACTTC
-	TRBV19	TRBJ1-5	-	CASSAGRNQPQHF	TGTGCCAGTAGTGCAGGGCGCAATCAGCCCCAGCATTTT
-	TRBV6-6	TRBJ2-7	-	CASSYSRQGYEQYF	TGTGCCAGCAGTTACTCGAGGCAGGGCTACGAGCAGTACTTC
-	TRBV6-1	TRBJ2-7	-	CASSEIARLGQYF	TGTGCCAGCAGTGAAATAGCCCGGCTCGGGCAGTACTTC
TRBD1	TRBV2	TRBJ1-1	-	CASQGASTEAFF	TGTGCCAGCCAGGGGGCGAGCACTGAAGCTTTCTTT
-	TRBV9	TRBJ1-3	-	CASSATSGENTIYF	TGTGCCAGCAGCGCGACGTCGGGGGAAAACACCATATATTTT
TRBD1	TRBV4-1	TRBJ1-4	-	CASSPDREKLFF	TGCGCCAGCAGCCCGGACAGGGAAAAACTGTTTTTT
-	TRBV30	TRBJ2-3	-	CAWRRGVGNTDTQYF	TGTGCCTGGAGACGGGGCGTGGGCAACACAGATACGCAGTATTTT